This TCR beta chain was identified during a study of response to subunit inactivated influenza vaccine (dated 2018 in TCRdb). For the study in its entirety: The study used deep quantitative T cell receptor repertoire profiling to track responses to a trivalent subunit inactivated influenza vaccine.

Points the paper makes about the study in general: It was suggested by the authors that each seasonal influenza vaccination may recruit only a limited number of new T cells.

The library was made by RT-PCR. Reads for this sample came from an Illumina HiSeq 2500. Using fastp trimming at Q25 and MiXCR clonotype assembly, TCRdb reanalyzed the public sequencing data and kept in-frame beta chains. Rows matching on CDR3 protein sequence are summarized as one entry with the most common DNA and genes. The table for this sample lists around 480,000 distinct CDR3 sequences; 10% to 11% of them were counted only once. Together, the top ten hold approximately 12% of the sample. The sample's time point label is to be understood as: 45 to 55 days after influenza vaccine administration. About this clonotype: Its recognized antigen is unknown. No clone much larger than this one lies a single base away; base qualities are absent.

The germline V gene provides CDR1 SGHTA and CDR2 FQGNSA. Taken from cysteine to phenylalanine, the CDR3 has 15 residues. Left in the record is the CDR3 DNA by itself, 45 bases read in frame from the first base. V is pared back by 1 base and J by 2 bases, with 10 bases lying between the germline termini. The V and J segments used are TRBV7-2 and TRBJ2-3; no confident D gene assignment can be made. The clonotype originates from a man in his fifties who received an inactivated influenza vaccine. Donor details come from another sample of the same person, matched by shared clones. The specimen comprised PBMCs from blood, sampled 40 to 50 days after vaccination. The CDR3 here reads CASSLDLRPTDTQYF. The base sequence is TGTGCCAGCAGCTTAGACCTCCGCCCCACAGATACGCAGTATTTT.